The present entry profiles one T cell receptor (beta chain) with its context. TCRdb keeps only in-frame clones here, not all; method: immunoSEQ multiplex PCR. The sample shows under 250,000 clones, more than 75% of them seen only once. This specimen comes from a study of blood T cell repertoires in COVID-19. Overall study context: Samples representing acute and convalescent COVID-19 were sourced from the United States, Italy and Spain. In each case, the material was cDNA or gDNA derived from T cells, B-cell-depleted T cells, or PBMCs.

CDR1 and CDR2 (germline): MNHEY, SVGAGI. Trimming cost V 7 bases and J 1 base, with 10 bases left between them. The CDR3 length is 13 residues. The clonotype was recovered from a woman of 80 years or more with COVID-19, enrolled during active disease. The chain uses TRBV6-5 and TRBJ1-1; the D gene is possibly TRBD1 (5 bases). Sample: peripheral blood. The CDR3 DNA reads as TGTGCCAGCACTTGGGGCCGGAACACTGAAGCTTTCTTT. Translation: CASTWGRNTEAFF.